The clone carrying this TCR beta chain was counted between two and nine times. What it binds is not known. The sample originates from a study of response to subunit inactivated influenza vaccine. Study observations and caveats: The authors proposed limited new T cell recruitment per seasonal influenza vaccination.

MiXCR, applied by TCRdb to the RT-PCR reads, yields one record per CDR3 protein. The repertoire has about 310,000 distinct CDR3 sequences, 20% to 25% of them found once; the top ten carry 10%. Source: PBMCs from blood, taken less than 22 months after vaccination. This TCR was recovered from a man aged 50 to 69 who received an inactivated influenza vaccine.

The CDR3 loop reads CASSYPGKEQFF. In nucleotides, the CDR3 is TGTGCCAGCAGCTACCCGGGGAAGGAGCAGTTCTTC. The chain recombines TRBV7-9 with TRBJ2-1; weak D call: TRBD2 (5 bases). Germline CDR1 SEHNR, CDR2 FQNEAQ (reference sequence). V was shortened by 4 bases and J by 10 bases, with 11 bases between the two germline ends. This CDR3 is built from 12 residues.